A single sample gave rise to the 21 T cell receptor beta chains below, sequenced in a study of blood T cell repertoires in COVID-19. Profiling relied on immunoSEQ multiplex PCR, and the TCRdb table lists in-frame clones only, not all of them. The data contain almost 200,000 clones, about 76% of them singletons. Sequenced: peripheral blood. These receptor sequences come from a woman in her thirties or forties with COVID-19, enrolled during active disease.

V and J are TRBV10-2 and TRBJ1-4; a weak D match, TRBD1 (5 bases). The CDR3 spans 15 residues. V gave up 6 bases and J gave up 11 bases, with 22 bases separating them. Germline CDR1 reads WSHSY; CDR2 reads SAAADI. Here the CDR3 DNA reads TGCGCCAGCAGCGACCTCCTCGGGACTGGAAGGAAACTGTTTTTT. It is translated as CASSDLLGTGRKLFF.

The chain is built from TRBV16 and TRBJ1-2, with 7 bases aligning to TRBD1. CDR3 size: 15 residues. V was clipped by 3 bases and J by 6 bases; unmatched bases: 10. Germline CDR1 KGHSY, CDR2 FQNENV. The CDR3 protein is CASSHPIRTGDGYTF. The CDR3, as DNA: TGTGCCAGCAGCCATCCTATCCGAACAGGGGATGGCTACACCTTC.

This clone was counted between two and nine times. The chain recombines TRBV6-5 with TRBJ1-3; TRBD1 is a possible D gene (5 bases). Trimming took 2 bases from V and 0 from J, leaving 5 bases between them. The germline CDR1 and CDR2 sequences are MNHEY and SVGAGI. The CDR3 consists of 14 residues. This chain's CDR3 is CASSYDSSGNTIYF. The CDR3 DNA reads as TGTGCCAGCAGTTACGACAGCTCTGGAAACACCATATATTTT.

This rearrangement joins TRBV6-5 to TRBJ1-1; TRBD1 agrees at 8 bases. This CDR3 comprises 14 residues. V dropped 7 bases and J dropped 4; count of bases not matched to a gene: 8. CDR1 and CDR2 (germline): MNHEY, SVGAGI. The CDR3 is CASNGGTGSTEAFF. CDR3 DNA sequence: TGTGCCAGCAATGGGGGGACAGGCAGCACTGAAGCTTTCTTT.

This clone came up once. The gene calls are TRBV11-3 and TRBJ2-1; 7 bases are a match to TRBD2. This CDR3 has 14 residues. CDR1 SGHNT and CDR2 YENEEA come from the germline V gene. V lost 3 bases, J lost 6 bases, and 5 bases stayed unmatched. DNA of the CDR3: TGTGCCAGCAGCTTTGGGGGGGACCTCAATGAGCAGTTCTTC. The encoded protein is CASSFGGDLNEQFF.

V and J are TRBV20-1 and TRBJ1-2, with unresolved D. The germline CDR1 and CDR2 sequences are DFQATT and SNEGSKA (reference sequence). V shed 6 bases and J shed 3 bases, with 8 bases lying between them. CDR3 length: 11 residues. For the CDR3, the DNA is TGCAGTGCGCAGCAGGACTATGGCTACACCTTC. It encodes CSAQQDYGYTF.

In this sample, this clone turned up a few times. The gene calls are TRBV2 and TRBJ2-4, with TRBD2 matching 7 bases. The CDR3 covers 15 residues. Germline V gene sequence: CDR1 SNHLY, CDR2 FYNNEI. V trimming: 5 bases; J trimming: 0 bases; junction bases outside the gene matches: 4. CDR3 amino acids: CASSRGVLAKNIQYF. The CDR3 nucleotides read TGTGCCAGCAGTCGGGGGGTCTTAGCCAAAAACATTCAGTACTTC.

This chain joins TRBV2 and TRBJ1-4; D gene unclear. The ends were cut back, 7 bases at V and 0 bases at J, with 12 bases in the middle. The germline V gene encodes CDR1 SNHLY and CDR2 FYNNEI. The CDR3 runs 15 residues. The CDR3 spells CASIQTHPTNEKLFF. The CDR3 bases are TGTGCCAGCATTCAAACTCACCCAACTAATGAAAAACTGTTTTTT.

This clone was picked up a small number of times. CDR3 protein: CASSQQSSGTFEQYF. The CDR3 DNA reads TGCGCCAGCAGCCAACAAAGCAGCGGGACCTTCGAGCAGTACTTC. This chain connects TRBV4-1 to TRBJ2-7, with 7 bases lining up with TRBD2. Germline V CDR1 and CDR2: MGHRA, YSYEKL. The CDR3 totals 15 residues. The trim removed 2 bases at V and 6 bases at J, leaving 10 bases unmatched.

The rearrangement links TRBV2 to TRBJ2-2; D might be TRBD1 (5 bases). The V end lost 6 bases, the J end lost 5 bases, and 10 bases lay between the germline ends. In germline, CDR1 is SNHLY, CDR2 FYNNEI. This CDR3 contains 13 residues. The CDR3 DNA reads as TGTGCCAGCAGGACCCAGGGAACCGGGGAGCTGTTTTTT. It specifies CASRTQGTGELFF.

V gene TRBV4-2 combines with J gene TRBJ2-7, with 16 bases identical to TRBD2. Losses at the gene ends were 4 bases for V and 6 bases for J; bases not matched to a gene: 12. Germline lookup yields CDR1 LGHNA and CDR2 YNFKEQ. The CDR3 has 18 amino acids. Here the CDR3 DNA reads TGTGCCAGCAGCCGGGAAAAGGGACTAGCGGGAGGGCCAGCCGAGCAGTACTTC. Protein product: CASSREKGLAGGPAEQYF.

The chain carries TRBV6-6 and TRBJ2-1; maybe TRBD2 (5 bases). Trimming left V 7 bases short and J 3 bases short, with 10 bases between. CDR3 size: 13 residues. CDR1 is MNHNY and CDR2 is SVGAGI in the germline V gene (reference sequence). CDR3 sequence reads: CASTAAVYNEQFF. The CDR3 DNA sequence: TGTGCCAGCACCGCAGCGGTCTACAATGAGCAGTTCTTC.

The rearrangement joins TRBV12-3 or TRBV12-4 to TRBJ2-4, with D tentatively TRBD1 (6 bases). The CDR3 loop spans 13 amino acids. V lost 6 bases to trimming and J lost 7 bases, with 13 bases between them. The CDR3, as DNA: TGTGCCAGCAGACCGGGACAAAGGAACATTCAGTACTTC. Amino acids: CASRPGQRNIQYF.

The J gene is TRBJ2-5, the V gene TRBV6-5; 9 positions match TRBD2. CDR1 and CDR2 from the germline V gene are MNHEY and SVGAGI. V was clipped by 2 bases and J by 5 bases; unmatched bases: 3. The CDR3 has 14 residues. CDR3 amino acids: CASSYAGGPETQYF. CDR3 DNA: TGTGCCAGCAGTTACGCGGGGGGGCCGGAGACCCAGTACTTC.

J is TRBJ2-1 and V is TRBV18; D possibly corresponds to TRBD2 (7 bases). V lost 0 bases and J 5 bases, leaving 11 bases between the germline ends. The CDR3 covers 15 residues. The germline gives CDR1 KGHSH, CDR2 LQKENI. In DNA, the CDR3 is TGTGCCAGCTCACCACCGGCGGGGGCTGACAATGAGCAGTTCTTC. Protein: CASSPPAGADNEQFF.

The chain carries TRBV27 and TRBJ2-2, with D tentatively TRBD2 (7 bases). Trimming took off 8 bases at V and 3 bases at J, with 16 bases between the two ends. Germline CDR1 is MNHEY and CDR2 is SMNVEV (reference sequence). The CDR3 totals 15 residues. CDR3 in amino acids: CASLPWGGDTGELFF. The CDR3 DNA is TGTGCCAGCCTTCCGTGGGGGGGCGACACCGGGGAGCTGTTTTTT.

This clone occurred a few times. Written as DNA, the CDR3 is TGTGCCAGTAGGGGGACAGGGGTCGATGGCTACACCTTC. Protein product: CASRGTGVDGYTF. The rearrangement links TRBV19 to TRBJ1-2; 10 nucleotides agree with TRBD1. CDR1 is LNHDA and CDR2 is SQIVND in the germline V gene (reference sequence). The CDR3 consists of 13 residues. Germline trimming cut 6 bases from V and 6 bases from J; bases unmatched to any gene: 4.

The chain is built from TRBV5-1 and TRBJ1-2; 7 positions agree with TRBD1. CDR1 is SGHRS, CDR2 YFSETQ, per germline. This CDR3 has 13 amino acids. With V trimmed by 5 bases and J by 0 bases, 1 base remained unmatched. The CDR3 protein is CASRGTANYGYTF. The CDR3 nucleotides read TGCGCCAGCAGGGGGACAGCTAACTATGGCTACACCTTC.

The chain links TRBV20-1 to TRBJ1-5; 7 bases fit TRBD1. CDR1 is DFQATT and CDR2 is SNEGSKA in the germline V gene (reference sequence). CDR3 length: 15 residues. Losses at the gene ends were 3 bases for V and 1 base for J; bases not matched to a gene: 6. CDR3 residues: CSASLGQFSNQPQHF. The CDR3 DNA follows: TGCAGTGCTAGTTTGGGACAGTTCAGCAATCAGCCCCAGCATTTT.

Note on this clone: Other DNA sequences in the same sample also yield this CDR3. The chain carries TRBV5-1 and TRBJ1-2, with 8 nucleotides matching TRBD1. The CDR3 sequence is 13 residues long. Germline V CDR1 and CDR2: SGHRS, YFSETQ. After removal of 2 bases from V and 8 bases from J, the junction contained 5 bases not matched to a gene. CDR3 sequence reads: CASSLGQGRGYTF. CDR3 nucleotides: TGCGCCAGCAGCTTAGGACAGGGAAGAGGCTACACCTTC.

The V call is TRBV11-2, the J call TRBJ2-4; 8 bases map to TRBD1. CDR3 length equals 12 residues. From germline, CDR1 is SGHAT and CDR2 FQNNGV. Trimming removed 6 bases from V and 10 bases from J; junction bases left unmatched: 5. The CDR3 loop is CASSLRTGIQYF. Written as DNA, the CDR3 is TGTGCCAGCAGTCTAAGGACAGGGATTCAGTACTTC.